These 7 T cell receptor beta chains were sequenced from one sample in a study of shared clonotypes between healthy human individuals. Assay: immunoSEQ multiplex PCR; the TCRdb copy retains only in-frame clones and omits some. The sample has some 2,500,000 clones; roughly 92% are singletons. The sample taken for sequencing was naive CD4+ T cells from PBMCs. Specified subset: CD45RA+ positively selected. These receptors were taken from a man younger than 35 in good health. Some clones in this sample may be carry-over from other donors' samples.

This clone was counted only a few times. This chain joins TRBV11-2 and TRBJ1-2; D is unresolved. This CDR3 contains 13 residues. V was shortened by 7 bases and J by 4 bases, with 13 bases between the two germline ends. Germline CDR1 reads SGHAT; CDR2 reads FQNNGV. The CDR3 bases are TGTGCCAGCACCTTGGGTGGCAGCTATGGCTACACCTTC. Translation gives CASTLGGSYGYTF.

V usage is TRBV4-1 and J usage is TRBJ2-1; 9 positions agree with TRBD2. Per the germline V gene, CDR1 is MGHRA and CDR2 is YSYEKL. The CDR3 spans 17 residues. V shed 4 bases, J shed 10 bases, and the junction held 17 bases outside the gene matches. This CDR3 is CASSLTYSGTSSLEQFF. The CDR3, as DNA: TGCGCCAGCAGCCTTACCTATTCCGGGACTAGCAGTCTAGAGCAGTTCTTC.

The V gene is TRBV9, the J gene TRBJ2-3; 8 positions agree with TRBD2. CDR1 and CDR2 from the germline V gene are SGDLS and YYNGEE. The CDR3 has 17 residues. V was pared by 3 bases and J by 6 bases, with 15 bases of the junction left unmatched. The CDR3 is CASSASAAGGPRDTQYF. As DNA, the CDR3 is TGTGCCAGCAGCGCCTCAGCCGCGGGAGGACCACGTGATACGCAGTATTTT.

The chain carries TRBV7-8 and TRBJ1-1; D gene ambiguous. Trimming took off 1 base at V and 8 bases at J, with 17 bases between the two ends. The CDR3 is 15 residues long. The germline CDR1 and CDR2 sequences are SGHVS and FQNEAQ. This CDR3 is CASSLEGLVEVEAFF. CDR3 nucleotides: TGTGCCAGCAGCTTAGAGGGCCTGGTAGAGGTGGAAGCTTTCTTT.

V gene TRBV5-1 combines with J gene TRBJ2-2, with 12 positions matching TRBD1. The V gene's germline CDR1 is SGHRS and CDR2 YFSETQ. The CDR3 consists of 17 residues. V lost 4 bases to trimming and J lost 6 bases; unmatched junction nucleotides: 10. CDR3 region: CASSQEGTGGWPGELFF. CDR3 DNA sequence: TGCGCCAGCAGCCAGGAGGGGACAGGGGGCTGGCCCGGGGAGCTGTTTTTT.

V is TRBV10-3 and J is TRBJ2-3, with 8 bases that match TRBD2. V dropped 8 bases and J dropped 0; count of bases not matched to a gene: 10. The CDR3 consists of 16 residues. Germline V gene sequence: CDR1 ENHRY, CDR2 SYGVKD. DNA for the CDR3: TGTGCCATCGGGCTAGCGGGTTCCCGGAGCACAGATACGCAGTATTTT. Its translation is CAIGLAGSRSTDTQYF.

The chain carries TRBV19 and TRBJ2-3, with TRBD1 identical over 9 bases. The V and J ends lost 4 bases and 6 bases, in that order; junction bases with no gene match: 11. Germline assignment: CDR1 LNHDA and CDR2 SQIVND (reference sequence). The CDR3 covers 16 residues. The CDR3 DNA sequence: TGTGCCAGTAGTAGCACCGGGACAGGGACGTTGGATACGCAGTATTTT. This encodes CASSSTGTGTLDTQYF.